Each of the 15 T cell receptor beta chains below was sequenced from the same sample in a study of vaccination effects on CD4 cells after COVID-19 (dated by TCRdb to the early 2020s). To identify antigen-specific CD4+ T cell clonotypes by their expansion, the ViraFEST assay first stimulated PBMC with viral peptide pools and then applied TCR sequencing. After roughly 11 days of culture, CD4+ T cells were isolated with the EasySep CD4+ T cell isolation kit. Negative nucleocapsid antibody results before and after vaccination confirmed that the healthy vaccine recipients had no prior SARS-CoV-2 infection. These receptors have no identified antigens. Libraries came from the immunoSEQ multiplex PCR assay. TCRdb took this table from immuneACCESS and kept in-frame rearrangements with V and J called. Such tables lack part of the clones; where checked against another copy, unresolved V genes explain under half of the gap, and the rest is unexplained. The sample includes some 60,000 clones, with 70% to 80% observed a single time. In total, the top ten clones hold approximately 3% of the sample.

The specimen was CD4+ T cells from PBMCs cultured with HCoV-NL63 spike peptides, collected before COVID-19 vaccination. Explained via the paper, the cell subset or site label denotes: HCoV-NL63 spike overlapping peptide pool stimulation. These receptors originate from a human donor who received a COVID-19 vaccine.

This rearrangement joins TRBV19 to TRBJ1-4; D unclear. The V gene's germline CDR1 is LNHDA and CDR2 SQIVND (reference sequence). The CDR3 has 12 residues. V was pared by 6 bases and J by 6 bases, with 8 bases between. The CDR3 DNA follows: TGTGCCAGTAGCTCAACATATGAAAAACTGTTTTTT. Translating gives CASSSTYEKLFF. Using reference TRBV19 and TRBJ1-4 for the parts outside the CDR3, the full variable domain is DGGITQSPKYLFRKEGQNVTLSCEQNLNHDAMYWYRQDPGQGLRLIYYSQIVNDFQKGDIAEGYSVSREKKESFPLTVTSAQKNPTAFYLCASSSTYEKLFFGSGTQLSVL.

This clone was seen just once. The chain uses TRBV7-3 and TRBJ2-5, with a tentative D call TRBD1 (5 bases). This CDR3 region has 13 residues. V lost 5 bases to trimming and J lost 3 bases, with 10 bases between them. Germline CDR1 is SGHTA and CDR2 is FQGTGA. The CDR3 protein is CASSKGAEETQYF. CDR3 DNA sequence: TGTGCCAGCAGCAAAGGGGCAGAAGAGACCCAGTACTTC. Supplemented by reference TRBV7-3 and TRBJ2-5, the full variable domain reads GAGVSQTPSNKVTEKGKYVELRCDPISGHTALYWYRQSLGQGPEFLIYFQGTGAADDSGLPNDRFFAVRPEGSVSTLKIQRTERGDSAVYLCASSKGAEETQYFGPGTRLLVL.

The chain uses TRBV14 and TRBJ2-5, with 7 bases aligning to TRBD1. The J segment lost 3 bases and the V segment lost 0 bases, leaving 10 bases of the junction unmatched. The germline CDR1 and CDR2 sequences are SGHDN and FVKESK. The CDR3 totals 17 residues. CDR3 loop: CASSQDKRTGVEETQYF. CDR3 nucleotide sequence: TGTGCCAGCAGCCAAGATAAGCGTACAGGGGTGGAAGAGACCCAGTACTTC.

The chain has TRBV29-1 and TRBJ2-3; D may be TRBD1 (6 bases). CDR1 is SQVTM and CDR2 is ANQGSEA in the germline V gene. The CDR3 has 14 amino acids. V lost 4 bases and J lost 2, with 13 bases in between. CDR3 loop: CSVAGHGYTDTQYF. In DNA, the CDR3 is TGCAGCGTTGCGGGACACGGGTACACAGATACGCAGTATTTT.

The V and J genes are TRBV7-2 and TRBJ2-3, with D possibly being TRBD2 (5 bases). Looked up from germline, CDR1 is SGHTA and CDR2 is FQGNSA. This CDR3 has 15 residues. Trimming cost V 5 bases and J 0 bases, with 12 bases left between them. Here the CDR3 reads CASSPGLSSTDTQYF. CDR3 nucleotides: TGTGCCAGCAGCCCCGGACTGTCTAGCACAGATACGCAGTATTTT.

The chain joins TRBV24-1 to TRBJ2-3; D is unclear. The germline CDR1 and CDR2 sequences are KGHDR and SFDVKD. This CDR3 contains 15 residues. The V and J ends lost 3 bases and 4 bases respectively, with 13 bases between them. CDR3 coding DNA: TGTGCCACCAGTGATGGTACAACCCCGCCAGATACGCAGTATTTT. Its translation: CATSDGTTPPDTQYF.

J is TRBJ2-2 and V is TRBV9; a weak D match, TRBD1 (6 bases). CDR1 is SGDLS and CDR2 is YYNGEE in the germline V gene. CDR3 size: 14 residues. Trimming took 1 base from V and 6 from J, leaving 10 bases between them. CDR3 protein: CASSVIGQSGELFF. The DNA for the CDR3 is TGTGCCAGCAGCGTAATCGGACAGTCCGGGGAGCTGTTTTTT. The variable domain in full, with the rest retrieved from reference TRBV9 and TRBJ2-2, is DSGVTQTPKHLITATGQRVTLRCSPRSGDLSVYWYQQSLDQGLQFLIQYYNGEERAKGNILERFSAQQFPDLHSELNLSSLELGDSALYFCASSVIGQSGELFFGEGSRLTVL.

This rearrangement joins TRBV4-3 to TRBJ1-5, with a possible D match to TRBD1 (5 bases). The CDR3 runs 15 residues. The V end lost 0 bases, the J end lost 7 bases, and 13 bases lay between the germline ends. The germline gives CDR1 LGHNA, CDR2 YSLEER. The CDR3 DNA follows: TGCGCCAGCAGCCAAGATAGGCAGGGTCAACAGCCCCAGCATTTT. It codes for CASSQDRQGQQPQHF.

This clone has a handful of counts. This chain uses TRBV6-2 or TRBV6-3 with TRBJ2-2; D ambiguous. CDR1 and CDR2 (germline): MNHEY, SVGEGT. V was pared by 4 bases and J by 7 bases, with 7 bases between. This CDR3 has 12 residues. CDR3 region: CASSFRNGELFF. The CDR3 nucleotides read TGTGCCAGCAGTTTTAGGAACGGGGAGCTGTTTTTT.

This clone came up a few times. The gene calls are TRBV7-8 and TRBJ2-5, with D possibly being TRBD1 or TRBD2 (6 bases each). CDR3 size: 14 residues. The germline V gene encodes CDR1 SGHVS and CDR2 FQNEAQ. V dropped 8 bases and J dropped 3 bases, with 16 bases sitting between them. The CDR3 nucleotides are TGTGCCAGCCTCAGGGGAGGCAGGGAAGAGACCCAGTACTTC. Its protein is CASLRGGREETQYF. Filled out from reference TRBV7-8 and TRBJ2-5, the complete variable domain reads GAGVSQSPRYKVAKRGQDVALRCDPISGHVSLFWYQQALGQGPEFLTYFQNEAQLDKSGLPSDRFFAERPEGSVSTLKIQRTQQEDSAVYLCASLRGGREETQYFGPGTRLLVL.

The CDR3 sequence is CASSPQAGNTEAFF. CDR3 sequence (DNA): TGTGCCAGCTCACCACAGGCGGGGAACACTGAAGCTTTCTTT. This chain links TRBV18 with TRBJ1-1; D is ambiguous. Germline V gene sequence: CDR1 KGHSH, CDR2 LQKENI. There are 14 residues in the CDR3. With 1 base removed from V and 1 base from J, the gap between germline ends came to 7 bases.

This clone is a singleton in its sample. The V gene is TRBV12-3 or TRBV12-4, the J gene TRBJ1-5, with unresolved D. V was cut by 8 bases and J by 1 base, with 9 bases left in between. The CDR3 loop spans 13 amino acids. The CDR3 DNA is TGTGCCAGCGGGCCGGCGAGCAATCAGCCCCAGCATTTT. As protein: CASGPASNQPQHF.

The chain carries TRBV25-1 and TRBJ1-1, with a weak D call TRBD1 (6 bases). The CDR3 has 13 amino acids. Germline V gene sequence: CDR1 MGHDK, CDR2 SYGVNS. With 10 bases removed from V and 1 base from J, the gap between germline ends came to 13 bases. Here the CDR3 reads CATLQGPNTEAFF. In nucleotides, the CDR3 is TGTGCCACACTACAGGGCCCGAACACTGAAGCTTTCTTT.

The V gene is TRBV5-1, the J gene TRBJ1-1; D is ambiguous. The CDR3 runs 15 residues. From germline, CDR1 is SGHRS and CDR2 YFSETQ. V lost 1 base and J 0 bases, leaving 10 bases between the germline ends. CDR3 nucleotide sequence: TGCGCCAGCAGCTTGTCGGCAGGCATGAACACTGAAGCTTTCTTT. Protein: CASSLSAGMNTEAFF.

The J gene is TRBJ1-2, the V gene TRBV27; a possible D gene is TRBD1 (6 bases). The CDR3 has 13 amino acids. Germline V gives CDR1 MNHEY, CDR2 SMNVEV (reference sequence). V shed 5 bases and J shed 4 bases, with 11 bases lying between them. CDR3: CASSQRDTYGYTF. The CDR3 DNA follows: TGTGCCAGCAGTCAAAGGGACACCTATGGCTACACCTTC.